The 2 T cell receptor beta chains below come from one sample, sequenced in a study of breast tumors, draining lymph nodes, adjacent tissues. Breast cancer patients provided tissue from their axillary draining lymph nodes. In TCRdb, the multiplex PCR reads were re-called with MiXCR into one record per CDR3 protein. The table records around 170,000 distinct CDR3 sequences, roughly 30% of them present only once. Sequencing input: axillary lymph node tissue. These TCRs come from a female donor with breast cancer. Some clones in this sample may be carry-over from other donors' samples.

A remark on this clonotype: A much larger clone is a single base away; this may be a read error. The genes are TRBV12-3 or TRBV12-4 and TRBJ2-1, with 7 bases identical to TRBD2. J gave up 4 bases and V 6 bases, and 12 bases lay outside the gene matches. This CDR3 has 16 amino acids. CDR3 amino acids: CASSHEASGRYNEQFF. The CDR3 nucleotides are TGTGCCAGCAGCCACGAAGCTAGCGGACGTTACAATGAGCAGTTCTTC.

This clonotype was seen many times. J is TRBJ2-6 and V is TRBV24-1, with 9 bases aligning to TRBD2. J was trimmed by 4 bases and V by 12 bases; bases with no gene match: 6. Looked up from germline, CDR1 is KGHDR and CDR2 is SFDVKD. CDR3 length: 14 residues. CDR3 in amino acids: CAAGGGRGANVLTF. The CDR3 nucleotides read TGTGCCGCGGGAGGGGGGAGAGGGGCCAACGTCCTGACTTTC.